Listed below are T cell receptor beta chains from one sample, sequenced in a study of blood T cell repertoires in COVID-19. Profiled with immunoSEQ multiplex PCR; TCRdb holds only in-frame clones, not every one. Of under 450,000 clones in the sample, approximately 77% are singletons; the top ten hold under 1.2%. Source material: peripheral blood. The source of these receptors is a human donor with acute or convalescent COVID-19. The donor label of this sample is uncertain. CDR3s include the opening cysteine and the closing phenylalanine or tryptophan. Each record gives: CDR3 protein, clone size, D gene, V gene, J gene. A D gene is named only where the DNA matches it firmly. Some rows have no size entry. The others give once, few or many, or a class for an expanded clone.

CDR3 protein: CASSSGPNGPPQHF; clone size: .; D gene: .; V gene: TRBV5-4; J gene: TRBJ1-5
CDR3 protein: CASSLAITSRGGNNEQFF; clone size: .; D gene: TRBD2; V gene: TRBV7-2; J gene: TRBJ2-1
CDR3 protein: CASSFGNSPLHF; clone size: .; D gene: .; V gene: TRBV28; J gene: TRBJ1-6
CDR3 protein: CASSVRRDYSYNEQFF; clone size: .; D gene: TRBD2; V gene: TRBV2; J gene: TRBJ2-1
CDR3 protein: CASSRTQSRREAFF; clone size: .; D gene: .; V gene: TRBV4-1; J gene: TRBJ1-1
CDR3 protein: CASIEQGRNTEAFF; clone size: .; D gene: TRBD1; V gene: TRBV6-1; J gene: TRBJ1-1
CDR3 protein: CASGPGQGRLDTQYF; clone size: .; D gene: TRBD1; V gene: TRBV12-5; J gene: TRBJ2-3
CDR3 protein: CASSYSRSRGRGEQYF; clone size: .; D gene: .; V gene: TRBV6-5; J gene: TRBJ2-7
CDR3 protein: CASSVAEREQYF; clone size: .; D gene: .; V gene: TRBV28; J gene: TRBJ2-7
CDR3 protein: CASSPRLAEEHEQFF; clone size: .; D gene: TRBD2; V gene: TRBV3-1/TRBV3-2; J gene: TRBJ2-1
CDR3 protein: CASRIGRGERQPQHF; clone size: .; D gene: .; V gene: TRBV5-8; J gene: TRBJ1-5
CDR3 protein: CASSYGRRYEQFF; clone size: .; D gene: TRBD2; V gene: TRBV7-9; J gene: TRBJ2-1
CDR3 protein: CSVRSGSNEQFF; clone size: .; D gene: TRBD2; V gene: TRBV29-1; J gene: TRBJ2-1
CDR3 protein: CASSLGQAFSGYTF; clone size: .; D gene: TRBD1; V gene: TRBV13; J gene: TRBJ1-2
CDR3 protein: CAWSVRGARNQPQHF; clone size: .; D gene: .; V gene: TRBV30; J gene: TRBJ1-5
CDR3 protein: CASYGARGYTF; clone size: .; D gene: .; V gene: TRBV6-5; J gene: TRBJ1-2
CDR3 protein: CASSLWKTGGRRTQYF; clone size: .; D gene: TRBD1; V gene: TRBV28; J gene: TRBJ2-5
CDR3 protein: CASSPGTVSREQYF; clone size: .; D gene: TRBD1; V gene: TRBV4-2; J gene: TRBJ2-7
CDR3 protein: CASSPDVGDYGYTF; clone size: .; D gene: .; V gene: TRBV18; J gene: TRBJ1-2
CDR3 protein: CASSLKRGGTEAFF; clone size: .; D gene: .; V gene: TRBV19; J gene: TRBJ1-1
CDR3 protein: CASSPISGGSDTQYF; clone size: .; D gene: TRBD2; V gene: TRBV18; J gene: TRBJ2-3
CDR3 protein: CASSLGSSQETQYF; clone size: .; D gene: .; V gene: TRBV5-1; J gene: TRBJ2-5
CDR3 protein: CASSSIPHIDSTEAFF; clone size: .; D gene: .; V gene: TRBV27; J gene: TRBJ1-1
CDR3 protein: CATSSLTGVKSQPQHF; clone size: .; D gene: TRBD1; V gene: TRBV15; J gene: TRBJ1-5
CDR3 protein: CASSATGGRGTEAFF; clone size: .; D gene: TRBD1; V gene: TRBV10-2; J gene: TRBJ1-1
CDR3 protein: CASREDRGVYGYTF; clone size: .; D gene: TRBD1; V gene: TRBV2; J gene: TRBJ1-2
CDR3 protein: CASSQLYTQYF; clone size: .; D gene: .; V gene: TRBV3-1/TRBV3-2; J gene: TRBJ2-3
CDR3 protein: CASRRDRGNEQFF; clone size: .; D gene: TRBD1; V gene: TRBV5-4; J gene: TRBJ2-1
CDR3 protein: CASSEAQGARNQPQHF; clone size: .; D gene: TRBD1; V gene: TRBV6-1; J gene: TRBJ1-5
CDR3 protein: CASSSNDNQPQHF; clone size: .; D gene: .; V gene: TRBV7-9; J gene: TRBJ1-5
CDR3 protein: CASRGVGAPVYEQYF; clone size: once; D gene: TRBD2; V gene: TRBV6-5; J gene: TRBJ2-7
CDR3 protein: CASSRLAGYEQYF; clone size: .; D gene: TRBD2; V gene: TRBV7-9; J gene: TRBJ2-7
CDR3 protein: CSVGVEVNQPQHF; clone size: few; D gene: .; V gene: TRBV29-1; J gene: TRBJ1-5
CDR3 protein: CASSKRTENTEAFF; clone size: .; D gene: .; V gene: TRBV19; J gene: TRBJ1-1
CDR3 protein: CASSLSNRGGYGYTF; clone size: .; D gene: TRBD1; V gene: TRBV27; J gene: TRBJ1-2
CDR3 protein: CASSQGDRARYEQYF; clone size: .; D gene: TRBD1; V gene: TRBV3-1/TRBV3-2; J gene: TRBJ2-7
CDR3 protein: CASGRVYNSPLHF; clone size: .; D gene: .; V gene: TRBV7-2; J gene: TRBJ1-6
CDR3 protein: CASSLPGYGYTF; clone size: .; D gene: .; V gene: TRBV12-3/TRBV12-4; J gene: TRBJ1-2
CDR3 protein: CASSPRAQPQHF; clone size: .; D gene: .; V gene: TRBV7-8; J gene: TRBJ1-5
CDR3 protein: CASRLTGETYNEQFF; clone size: .; D gene: TRBD1; V gene: TRBV6-5; J gene: TRBJ2-1
CDR3 protein: CASRGQNQPQHF; clone size: few; D gene: TRBD1; V gene: TRBV12-3/TRBV12-4; J gene: TRBJ1-5
CDR3 protein: CASSQEGRSPLHF; clone size: .; D gene: .; V gene: TRBV4-2; J gene: TRBJ1-6
CDR3 protein: CASRTFYPGPETGINYGYTF; clone size: few; D gene: TRBD1; V gene: TRBV19; J gene: TRBJ1-2
CDR3 protein: CASSRDRVRSYNEQFF; clone size: .; D gene: .; V gene: TRBV21-1; J gene: TRBJ2-1
CDR3 protein: CASSQTMSGGGATDTQYF; clone size: .; D gene: TRBD2; V gene: TRBV3-1/TRBV3-2; J gene: TRBJ2-3
CDR3 protein: CASSSQGSRSPSYNEQFF; clone size: .; D gene: .; V gene: TRBV7-9; J gene: TRBJ2-1